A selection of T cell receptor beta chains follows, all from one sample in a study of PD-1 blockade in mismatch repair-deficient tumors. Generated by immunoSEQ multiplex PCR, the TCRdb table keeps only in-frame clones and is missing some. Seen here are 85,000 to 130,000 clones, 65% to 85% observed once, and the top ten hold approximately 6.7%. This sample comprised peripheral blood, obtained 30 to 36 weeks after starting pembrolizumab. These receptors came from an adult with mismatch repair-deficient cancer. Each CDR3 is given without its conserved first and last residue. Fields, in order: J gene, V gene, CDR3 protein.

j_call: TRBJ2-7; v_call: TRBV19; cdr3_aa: ASSPGQGFEQY
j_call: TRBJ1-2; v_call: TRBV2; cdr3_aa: ASSAVSLHGYT
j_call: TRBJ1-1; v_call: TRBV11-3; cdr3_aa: ASSSDGDTEAF
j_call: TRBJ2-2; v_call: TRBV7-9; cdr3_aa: ASSFTAANTGELF
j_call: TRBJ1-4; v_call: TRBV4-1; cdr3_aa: ASSQEGSGGTNEKLF
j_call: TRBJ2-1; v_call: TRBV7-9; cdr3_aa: ASSFLAGEINEQF
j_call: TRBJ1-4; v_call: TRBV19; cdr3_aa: ASSRLGSTNEKLF
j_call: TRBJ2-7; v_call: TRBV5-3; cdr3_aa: ARSIAGTGNPYEQY
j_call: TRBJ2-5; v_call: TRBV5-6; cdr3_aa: ASSLPGLDQETQY
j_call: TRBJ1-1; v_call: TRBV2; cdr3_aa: ASSERVNTEAF
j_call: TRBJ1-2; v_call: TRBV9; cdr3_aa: ASSLEGTYGYT
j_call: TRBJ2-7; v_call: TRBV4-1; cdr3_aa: ASSHGLAGGPNHAEQY
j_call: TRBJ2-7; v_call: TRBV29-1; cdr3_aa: SVLGDRGYEQY
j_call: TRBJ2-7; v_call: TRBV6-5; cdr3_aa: ESWRAEYSYEQY
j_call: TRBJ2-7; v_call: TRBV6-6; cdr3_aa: ASSYPGQAGYEQY
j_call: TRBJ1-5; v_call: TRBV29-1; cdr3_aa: SVPGMGNQPQH
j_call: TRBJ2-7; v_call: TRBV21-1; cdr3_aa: ASSKDGTGLTYEQY
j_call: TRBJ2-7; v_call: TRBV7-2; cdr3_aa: ASSFGLDDYEQY
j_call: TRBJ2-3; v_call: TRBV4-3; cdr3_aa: ASSQSTDSSTDTQY
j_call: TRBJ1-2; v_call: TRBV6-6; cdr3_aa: ASSYSMGDGYT
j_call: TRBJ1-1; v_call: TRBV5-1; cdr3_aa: ASSSGTDQLMNTEAF
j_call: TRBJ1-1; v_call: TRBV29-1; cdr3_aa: SVAGRGNTEAF
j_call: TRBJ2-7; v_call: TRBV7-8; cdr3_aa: ASSLGAVSYEQY
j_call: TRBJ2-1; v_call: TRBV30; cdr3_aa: AWSGTSNMYNEQF
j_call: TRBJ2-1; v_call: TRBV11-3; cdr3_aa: ASSLRSGSGNEQF
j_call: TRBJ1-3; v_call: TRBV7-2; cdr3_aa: ASSLPPGGGNTIY
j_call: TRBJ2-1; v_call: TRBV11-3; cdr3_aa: ASSLGAGANEQF
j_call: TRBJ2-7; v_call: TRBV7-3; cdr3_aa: ASSLSRSYEQY
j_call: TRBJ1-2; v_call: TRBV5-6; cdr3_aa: ASSFYAGYGYT
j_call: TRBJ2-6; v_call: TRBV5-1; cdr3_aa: ASSLEGRGANVLT
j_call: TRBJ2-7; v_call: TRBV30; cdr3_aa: AWRRLAGNYEQY
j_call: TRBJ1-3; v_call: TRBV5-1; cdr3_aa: ASSLETGAGNTIY
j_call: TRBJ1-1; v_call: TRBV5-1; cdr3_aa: ASSLEANTEAF
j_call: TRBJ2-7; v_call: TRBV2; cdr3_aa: ASRATGPEQY
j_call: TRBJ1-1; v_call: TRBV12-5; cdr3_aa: ASGLGQANTEAF
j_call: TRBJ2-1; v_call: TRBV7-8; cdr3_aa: ASTPAGYNINNEQF